The present T cell receptor (beta chain) was sequenced within a study of blood T cell repertoires in COVID-19. Study as a whole: The United States, Italy and Spain were the sources of the acute and convalescent COVID-19 samples. In each case, the material was cDNA or gDNA derived from T cells, B-cell-depleted T cells, or PBMCs.

Original handling: Cell counts per sample came from amplifying reference gene primers. Using immunoSEQ multiplex PCR, the repertoire was profiled, and TCRdb retains in-frame clones only, with some absent. Clone size and V and J calls were adopted from that table, with D and trimming inferred from the DNA. The data show about 97,000 clones, roughly 80% seen once. The germline gives CDR1 MDHEN, CDR2 SYDVKM. The CDR3 runs 12 residues. Trimming shortened V by 8 bases and J by 5 bases, and 11 bases separated the two germline ends. This sequence was found in a man in his sixties with active or convalescent COVID-19. The material sequenced was peripheral blood. The J gene is TRBJ2-3, the V gene TRBV28; D possibly corresponds to TRBD2 (5 bases). As DNA, the CDR3 is TGTGCCAGCGCCCTAGCAGGAGATACGCAGTATTTT. The encoded protein is CASALAGDTQYF.